The T cell receptor beta chain under discussion was sequenced for a study of OX40 agonist ivuxolimab in advanced cancers. About the full investigation: Ivuxolimab was an agonistic, fully human IgG2 monoclonal antibody directed against OX40 (CD134), a costimulatory receptor. Intravenous ivuxolimab was administered to patients every 2 weeks at six dose levels: 0.01, 0.1, 0.3, 1.5, 3 and 10 mg/kg. The paper describes the monotherapy dose-escalation part (N = 52 patients) of the phase I trial of ivuxolimab. The dose-escalation cohort was 82.7% male with a mean age of approximately 60 years, ranging from roughly 23 to 85. Patients were allowed to have had prior anti-PD-1, anti-PD-L1 or anti-CTLA-4 therapy, and approximately 39% of the dose-escalation patients had been treated with checkpoint inhibitors. Of the 50 to 55 dose-escalation patients, hepatocellular carcinoma was present in about 20, melanoma in roughly 15, renal cell carcinoma in 9 and head and neck cancer in 9. Partial responses occurred in three dose-escalation patients: two with cutaneous melanoma and one with hepatocellular carcinoma. Peripheral TCRbeta sequencing was intended to test whether TCR sequence diversity was altered and clonal T-cell expansion was caused by ivuxolimab.

As concerns this clone: Its antigen is not yet known. Base qualities are missing; no much larger clone stands one base away.

Taken from the germline V gene (reference sequence), the CDR1 and CDR2 loops are MNHEY and SMNVEV. The CDR3 contains 15 residues, cysteine and phenylalanine counted. Only CDR3 DNA is held: 45 bases, read in frame from base 1. V has 6 bases trimmed and J has 1 base trimmed; junction bases matching no gene number 6. To sequence the TCRbeta CDR3 region, genomic DNA was isolated from the sorted cells. The immunoSEQ Assay was used for sequencing of TCRbeta CDR3 regions. This is the immuneACCESS table as TCRdb keeps it, with only in-frame sequences that have V and J called. A part of the clones is gone; compared with another copy, unresolved V genes explain less than half, and the rest is unexplained. A total of around 85,000 clones appear in this sample, roughly nine tenths of them only once. 1.5% to 2% of the sample rests with the top ten. Patients with autoimmune disease history or receiving systemic immunosuppression were excluded from the trial. Peripheral blood for TCR sequencing was drawn from every dose cohort at baseline, at cycle 4 day 1 and at cycle 7 day 1. The samples were drawn from a first-in-human, open-label, multicenter phase I dose-escalation trial of ivuxolimab. The trial enrolled adults with locally advanced or metastatic head and neck squamous cell, hepatocellular, melanoma or renal cell carcinoma. CD4+ and CD8+ T cells were sorted separately from peripheral blood before TCR sequencing.

Broad study findings and their caveats: At doses of 0.1 to 3.0 mg/kg, clonal expansion of both CD4+ and CD8+ blood T cells was observed from baseline to week 6. After ivuxolimab, more expanded clones were found on average in CD8+ T cells than in CD4+ T cells. In partial responders in the 0.1-3.0 mg/kg groups, normalized peripheral clonal expansion was found to be among the lowest, especially among CD8+ T cells. The antigen specificity of the clonally expanded peripheral T cells was not determined. Low levels of normalized T-cell clonal expansion were also seen in some patients who did not respond.

The material was CD4+ or CD8+ T cells sorted from blood, obtained in a trial of the OX40 agonist ivuxolimab. The chain is made from TRBV27 and TRBJ2-7, and 10 junctional nucleotides match TRBD1. The clonotype originates from an adult with an advanced solid tumor such as melanoma, head and neck, liver or kidney cancer. The CDR3 corresponds to CASRPGTGASYEQYF. Here is the DNA: TGTGCCAGCAGGCCAGGGACAGGGGCTTCCTACGAGCAGTACTTC.